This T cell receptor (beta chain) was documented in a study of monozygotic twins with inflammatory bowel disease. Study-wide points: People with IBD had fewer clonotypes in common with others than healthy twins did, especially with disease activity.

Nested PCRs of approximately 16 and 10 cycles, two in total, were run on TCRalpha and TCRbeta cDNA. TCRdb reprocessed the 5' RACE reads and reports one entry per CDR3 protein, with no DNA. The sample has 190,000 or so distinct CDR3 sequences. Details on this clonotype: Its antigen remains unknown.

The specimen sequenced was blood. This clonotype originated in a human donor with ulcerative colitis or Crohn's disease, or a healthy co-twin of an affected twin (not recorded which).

CDR3 region: CASTGTTGGNYGYTF. The rearrangement joins TRBV5-5 to TRBJ1-2; TCRdb designates TRBD1, a call that cannot be tested without DNA. The CDR3 length is 15 residues. Germline V gene data show CDR1 as SGHKS and CDR2 as YYEKEE (reference sequence).